Given below is one T cell receptor (beta chain) in context. This receptor's antigen is unknown. At one boundary the junction diverges from the germline segment, which might be a read error. As encoded in the germline V gene, CDR1 is SGHVS while CDR2 is FQNEAQ. From its cysteine to its phenylalanine, the CDR3 spans 13 amino acids. The sequence is cut down to CDR3 DNA, 39 bases in frame from base 1. The source of the sample is a study of T cell changes during pregnancy in multiple sclerosis (dated by TCRdb to the late 2010s). Regarding the research as a whole: In women with multiple sclerosis, the researchers looked at how the T cell repertoire shifted as pregnancy progressed.

The method behind the library was the immunoSEQ multiplex PCR assay. TCRdb mirrors the immuneACCESS table, restricted to in-frame sequences. Some clones are absent from its copies; in checked studies, under half trace to an unresolved V gene, and the reason for the others is unknown. The sample contains under 65,000 clones, over 85% of them found a single time. More than 2.5% of the sample comes from the top ten. The rearrangement joined TRBV7-8 to TRBJ1-2; 10 bases in between match TRBD1. The sequence came from a female donor in good health, enrolled as a control in a pregnancy study. Sequencing used peripheral blood, obtained in the first trimester of pregnancy. Read as DNA, the sequence is TGTGCCAGCAGCATATCGGGACAGGGGAAGCCTGCCTTC. The translation is CASSISGQGKPAF.